These T cell receptor beta chains were read from a single sample in a study of Graves' ophthalmopathy and Graves' hyperthyroidism. Using its own MiXCR run on the multiplex PCR reads, TCRdb lists one record per CDR3 protein. This table holds approximately 1.2 million distinct CDR3 sequences, 35% to 40% found once. The sample was peripheral blood or thyroid tissue (not recorded which). The receptors derive from an adult man with Graves' hyperthyroidism. CDR3s include the opening cysteine and the closing phenylalanine or tryptophan. D genes are given only for firm matches. Expanded clones are given a class, and other clones once, few, many or no size at all.

TRBV2,many,TRBD2,TRBJ2-2,CASKRGLVGPTGELFF,TGTGCCAGCAAACGGGGACTAGTAGGGCCTACCGGGGAGCTGTTTTTT
TRBV7-8,many,NA,TRBJ2-5,CASSLGVGRSKETQYF,TGTGCCAGCAGCTTAGGGGTGGGCAGATCTAAAGAGACCCAGTACTTC
TRBV10-2,NA,NA,TRBJ2-7,CASRHRNGYEQYF,TGCGCCAGCAGGCACAGAAATGGCTACGAGCAGTACTTC
TRBV20-1,many,NA,TRBJ1-1,CSATTQFWTNTEAFF,TGCAGTGCTACCACCCAATTCTGGACGAACACTGAAGCTTTCTTT
TRBV10-1,NA,NA,TRBJ1-2,CASSEFQGIDGYTF,TGCGCCAGCAGTGAGTTTCAGGGAATCGATGGCTACACCTTC
TRBV10-2,NA,NA,TRBJ1-2,CASSEAGDYYGYTF,TGCGCCAGCAGTGAAGCAGGGGACTACTATGGCTACACCTTC
TRBV7-9,many,NA,TRBJ1-2,CASSLVHRPTGYTF,TGTGCCAGCAGCTTAGTGCACCGCCCGACGGGCTACACCTTC
TRBV9,many,NA,TRBJ1-4,CASSVMGTTNEKLFF,TGTGCCAGCAGCGTAATGGGAACAACTAATGAAAAACTGTTTTTT
TRBV7-8,NA,NA,TRBJ1-2,CASSSASLNGYTF,TGTGCCAGCAGCTCGGCATCCTTAAATGGCTACACCTTC
TRBV19,many,TRBD2,TRBJ2-7,CASNGGGYEQYF,TGTGCCAGTAACGGGGGAGGGTACGAGCAGTACTTC
TRBV15,NA,NA,TRBJ1-5,CATSRDTGNGGRNQPQHF,TGTGCCACCAGCAGAGATACGGGGAACGGAGGTCGCAATCAGCCCCAGCATTTT
TRBV7-2,once,NA,TRBJ2-5,CASSLEGRKTQYF,TGTGCCAGCAGCTTAGAGGGGAGGAAGACCCAGTACTTC
TRBV20-1,NA,NA,TRBJ2-7,CSAGGRTYEQYF,TGCAGTGCCGGGGGGCGTACCTACGAGCAGTACTTC
TRBV11-2,NA,TRBD2,TRBJ2-5,CASSVTGTSGETQYF,TGTGCCAGCAGCGTGACAGGGACTAGCGGGGAGACCCAGTACTTC
TRBV6-5,many,NA,TRBJ2-5,CASSYSISSWETQYF,TGTGCCAGCAGTTACTCGATTAGTAGCTGGGAGACCCAGTACTTC
TRBV24-1,many,NA,TRBJ2-7,CATSDSFYYEQYF,TGTGCCACCAGTGACAGTTTTTACTACGAGCAGTACTTC